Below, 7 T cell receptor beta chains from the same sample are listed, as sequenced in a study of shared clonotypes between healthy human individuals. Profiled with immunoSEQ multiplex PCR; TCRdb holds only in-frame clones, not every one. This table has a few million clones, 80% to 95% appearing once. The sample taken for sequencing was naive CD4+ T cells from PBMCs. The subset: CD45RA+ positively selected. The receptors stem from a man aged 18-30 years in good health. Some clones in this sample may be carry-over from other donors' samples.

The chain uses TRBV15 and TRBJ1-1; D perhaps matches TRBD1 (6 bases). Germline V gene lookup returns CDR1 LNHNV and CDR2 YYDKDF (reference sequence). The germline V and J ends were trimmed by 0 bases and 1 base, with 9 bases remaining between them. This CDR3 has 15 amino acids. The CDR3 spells CATSREGTPNTEAFF. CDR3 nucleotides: TGTGCCACCAGCAGAGAGGGGACACCGAACACTGAAGCTTTCTTT.

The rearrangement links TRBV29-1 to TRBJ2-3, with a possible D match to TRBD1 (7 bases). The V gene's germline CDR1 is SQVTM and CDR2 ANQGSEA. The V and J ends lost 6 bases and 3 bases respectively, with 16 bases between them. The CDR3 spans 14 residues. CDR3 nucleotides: TGCAGCGTCGCCGGACAGGAGGGGACAGATACGCAGTATTTT. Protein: CSVAGQEGTDTQYF.

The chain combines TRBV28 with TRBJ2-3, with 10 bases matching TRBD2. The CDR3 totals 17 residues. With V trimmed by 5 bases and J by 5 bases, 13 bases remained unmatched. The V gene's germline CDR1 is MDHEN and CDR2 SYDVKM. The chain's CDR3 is CASSPTLRAGGVDTQYF. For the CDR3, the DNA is TGTGCCAGCAGTCCAACACTAAGAGCGGGAGGGGTAGATACGCAGTATTTT.

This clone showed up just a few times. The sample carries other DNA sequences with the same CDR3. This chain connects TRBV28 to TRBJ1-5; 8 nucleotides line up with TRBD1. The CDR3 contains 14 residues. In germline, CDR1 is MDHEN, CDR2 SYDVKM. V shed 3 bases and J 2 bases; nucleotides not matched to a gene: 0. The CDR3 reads CASSLTGGNQPQHF. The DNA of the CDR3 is TGTGCCAGCAGTTTGACAGGGGGCAATCAGCCCCAGCATTTT.

In nucleotides, the CDR3 is TGTGCCAGCAGCTTAGCGTGGTGGGGAGGCGAGCAGTACTTC. As protein: CASSLAWWGGEQYF. The chain has TRBV7-2 and TRBJ2-7, with D maybe TRBD2 (6 bases). This CDR3 has 14 residues. The V and J ends lost 0 bases and 6 bases respectively, with 12 bases between them. Germline assignment: CDR1 SGHTA and CDR2 FQGNSA.

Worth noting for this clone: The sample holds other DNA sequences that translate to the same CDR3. The CDR3 sequence: CATSTYTEAFF. The CDR3 bases are TGTGCCACCAGCACTTACACTGAAGCTTTCTTT. The rearrangement uses TRBV15 and TRBJ1-1, with D uncertain. The V end lost 4 bases, the J end lost 3 bases, and 3 bases lay between the germline ends. Germline V gene data show CDR1 as LNHNV and CDR2 as YYDKDF (reference sequence). This CDR3 comprises 11 residues. Drawing the rest from reference TRBV15 and TRBJ1-1, the complete variable domain is DAMVIQNPRYQVTQFGKPVTLSCSQTLNHNVMYWYQQKSSQAPKLLFHYYDKDFNNEADTPDNFQSRRPNTSFCFLDIRSPGLGDTAMYLCATSTYTEAFFGQGTRLTVV.

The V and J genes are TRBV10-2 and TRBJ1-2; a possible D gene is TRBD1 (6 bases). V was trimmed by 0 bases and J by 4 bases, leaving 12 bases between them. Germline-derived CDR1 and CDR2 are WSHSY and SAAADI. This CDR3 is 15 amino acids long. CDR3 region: CASSESRGDGYGYTF. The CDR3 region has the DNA TGCGCCAGCAGTGAGTCTAGGGGGGACGGCTATGGCTACACCTTC.